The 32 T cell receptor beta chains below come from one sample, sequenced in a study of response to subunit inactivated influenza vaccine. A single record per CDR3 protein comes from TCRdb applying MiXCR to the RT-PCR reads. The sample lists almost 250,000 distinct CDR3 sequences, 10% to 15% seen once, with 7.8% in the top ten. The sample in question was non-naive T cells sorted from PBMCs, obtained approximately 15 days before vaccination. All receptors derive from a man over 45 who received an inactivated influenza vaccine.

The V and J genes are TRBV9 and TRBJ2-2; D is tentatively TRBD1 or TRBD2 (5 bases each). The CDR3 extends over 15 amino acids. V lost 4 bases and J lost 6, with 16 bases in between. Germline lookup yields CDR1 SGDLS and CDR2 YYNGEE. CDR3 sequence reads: CASSPGPGGSGELFF. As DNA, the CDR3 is TGTGCCAGCAGCCCAGGGCCTGGGGGATCCGGGGAGCTGTTTTTT.

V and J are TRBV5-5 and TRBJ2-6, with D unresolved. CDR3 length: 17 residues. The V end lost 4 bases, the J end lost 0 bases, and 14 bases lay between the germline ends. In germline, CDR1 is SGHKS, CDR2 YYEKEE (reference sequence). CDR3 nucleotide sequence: TGTGCCAGCAGCAACGGGCTACTGTACTCTGGGGCCAACGTCCTGACTTTC. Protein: CASSNGLLYSGANVLTF. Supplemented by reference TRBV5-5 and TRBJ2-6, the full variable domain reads DAGVTQSPTHLIKTRGQQVTLRCSPISGHKSVSWYQQVLGQGPQFIFQYYEKEERGRGNFPDRFSARQFPNYSSELNVNALLLGDSALYLCASSNGLLYSGANVLTFGAGSRLTVL.

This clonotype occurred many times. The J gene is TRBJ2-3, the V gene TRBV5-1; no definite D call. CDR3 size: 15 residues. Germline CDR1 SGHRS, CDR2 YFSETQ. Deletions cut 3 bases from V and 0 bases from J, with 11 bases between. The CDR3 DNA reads TGCGCCAGCAGCTCCCCGGACCGTAGCACAGATACGCAGTATTTT. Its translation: CASSSPDRSTDTQYF.

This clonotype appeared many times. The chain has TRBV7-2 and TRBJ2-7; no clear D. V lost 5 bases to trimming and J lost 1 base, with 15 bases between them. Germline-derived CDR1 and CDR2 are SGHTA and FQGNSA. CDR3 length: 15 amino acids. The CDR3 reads CASSSDSIPSYEQYF. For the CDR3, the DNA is TGTGCCAGCAGCAGCGACTCGATCCCTTCCTACGAGCAGTACTTC.

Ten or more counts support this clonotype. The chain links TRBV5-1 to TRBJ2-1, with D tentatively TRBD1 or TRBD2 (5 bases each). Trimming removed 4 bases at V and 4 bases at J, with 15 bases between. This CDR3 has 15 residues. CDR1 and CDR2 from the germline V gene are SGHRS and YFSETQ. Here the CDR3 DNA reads TGCGCCAGCAGCCGGGCCGGGACCGATTACAATGAGCAGTTCTTC. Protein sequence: CASSRAGTDYNEQFF.

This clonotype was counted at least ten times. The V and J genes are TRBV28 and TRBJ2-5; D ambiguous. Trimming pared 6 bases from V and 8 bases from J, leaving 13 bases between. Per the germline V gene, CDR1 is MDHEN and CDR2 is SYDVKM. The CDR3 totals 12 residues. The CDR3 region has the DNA TGTGCCAGCAGGGACGTTAAGAGAACCCAGTACTTC. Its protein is CASRDVKRTQYF.

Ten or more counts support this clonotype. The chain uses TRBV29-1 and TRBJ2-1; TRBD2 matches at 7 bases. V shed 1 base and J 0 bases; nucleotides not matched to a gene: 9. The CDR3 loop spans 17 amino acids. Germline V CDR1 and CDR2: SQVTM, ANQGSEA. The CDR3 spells CSVEAPKRDSSYNEQFF. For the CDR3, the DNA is TGCAGCGTTGAAGCCCCTAAGCGGGACTCCTCCTACAATGAGCAGTTCTTC.

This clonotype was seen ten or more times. DNA for the CDR3: TGTGCCATCAGTGAGCCCACCTCTGAGGCTGAAGCTTTCTTT. It translates to CAISEPTSEAEAFF. V and J are TRBV10-3 and TRBJ1-1; D gene ambiguous. This CDR3 has 14 amino acids. CDR1 is ENHRY and CDR2 is SYGVKD in the germline V gene. V gave up 2 bases and J gave up 6 bases, with 13 bases separating them.

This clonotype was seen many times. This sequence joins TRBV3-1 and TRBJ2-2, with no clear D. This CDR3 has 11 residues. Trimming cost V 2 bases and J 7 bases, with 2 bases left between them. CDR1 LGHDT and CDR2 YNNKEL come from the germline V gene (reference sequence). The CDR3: CASSQIGELFF. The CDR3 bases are TGTGCCAGCAGCCAAATCGGGGAGCTGTTTTTT.

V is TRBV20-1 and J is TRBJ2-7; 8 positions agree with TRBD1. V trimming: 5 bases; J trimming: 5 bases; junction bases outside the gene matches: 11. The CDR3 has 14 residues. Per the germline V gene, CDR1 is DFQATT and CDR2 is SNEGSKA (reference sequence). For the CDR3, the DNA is TGCAGTGCTTGGACAGGGTCCCCCAAAGACGAGCAGTACTTC. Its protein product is CSAWTGSPKDEQYF.

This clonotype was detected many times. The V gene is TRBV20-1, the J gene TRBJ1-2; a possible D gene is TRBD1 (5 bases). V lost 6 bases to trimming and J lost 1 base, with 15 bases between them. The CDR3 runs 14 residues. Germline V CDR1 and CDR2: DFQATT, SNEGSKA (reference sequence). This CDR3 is CSAPPGTVNYGYTF. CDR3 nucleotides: TGCAGTGCCCCCCCGGGGACCGTTAACTATGGCTACACCTTC.

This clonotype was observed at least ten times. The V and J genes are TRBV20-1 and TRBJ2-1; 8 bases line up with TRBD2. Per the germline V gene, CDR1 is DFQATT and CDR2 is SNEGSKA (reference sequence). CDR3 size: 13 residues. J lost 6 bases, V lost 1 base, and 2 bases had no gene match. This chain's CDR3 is CSARVGTSNEQFF. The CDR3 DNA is TGCAGTGCTAGAGTGGGGACTAGCAATGAGCAGTTCTTC.

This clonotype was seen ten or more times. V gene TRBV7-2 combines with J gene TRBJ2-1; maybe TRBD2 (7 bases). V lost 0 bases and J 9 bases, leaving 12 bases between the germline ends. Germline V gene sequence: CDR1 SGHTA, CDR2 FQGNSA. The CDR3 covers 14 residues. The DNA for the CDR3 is TGTGCCAGCAGCTTAGCGGGGGGGCCTCTTGAGCAGTTCTTC. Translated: CASSLAGGPLEQFF.

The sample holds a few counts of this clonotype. The CDR3 DNA is TGTGCCATCAGTGGGACACCGCTGGGGACTGAAGCTTTCTTT. Amino acid sequence: CAISGTPLGTEAFF. J is TRBJ1-1 and V is TRBV10-3; TRBD1 is a possible D gene (5 bases). Trimming cost V 4 bases and J 5 bases, with 14 bases left between them. CDR1 is ENHRY, CDR2 SYGVKD, per germline. This CDR3 is 14 amino acids long.

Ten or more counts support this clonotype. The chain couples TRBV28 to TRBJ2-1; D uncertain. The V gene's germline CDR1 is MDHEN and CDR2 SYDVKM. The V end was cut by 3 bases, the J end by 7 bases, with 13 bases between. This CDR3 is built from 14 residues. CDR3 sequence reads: CASSFPRAGNEQFF. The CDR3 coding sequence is TGTGCCAGCAGTTTTCCCCGGGCCGGGAATGAGCAGTTCTTC.

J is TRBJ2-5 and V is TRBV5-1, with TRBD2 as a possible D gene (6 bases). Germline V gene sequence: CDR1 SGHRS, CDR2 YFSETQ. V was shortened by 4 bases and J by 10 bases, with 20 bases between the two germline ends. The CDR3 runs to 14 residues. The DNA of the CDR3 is TGCGCCAGCAGCCCTCAAGGACCGACTAGTATCCAGTACTTC. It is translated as CASSPQGPTSIQYF.

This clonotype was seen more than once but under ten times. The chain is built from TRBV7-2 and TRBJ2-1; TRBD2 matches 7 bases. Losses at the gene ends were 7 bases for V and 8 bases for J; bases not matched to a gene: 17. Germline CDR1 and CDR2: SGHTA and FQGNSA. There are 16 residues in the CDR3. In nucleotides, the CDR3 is TGTGCCAGCACCCTAAGGGGAGGGAGGGGAAGGTATGAGCAGTTCTTC. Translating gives CASTLRGGRGRYEQFF.

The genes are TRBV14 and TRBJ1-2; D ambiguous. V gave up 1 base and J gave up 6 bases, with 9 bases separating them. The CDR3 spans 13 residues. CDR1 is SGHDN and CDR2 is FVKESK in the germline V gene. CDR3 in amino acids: CASSQAGNDGYTF. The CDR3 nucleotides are TGTGCCAGCAGCCAAGCCGGGAACGATGGCTACACCTTC.

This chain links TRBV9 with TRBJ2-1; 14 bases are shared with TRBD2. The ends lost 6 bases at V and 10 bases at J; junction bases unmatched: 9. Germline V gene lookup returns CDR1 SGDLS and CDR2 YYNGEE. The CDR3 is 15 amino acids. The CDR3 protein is CASNPGTSGGQEQFF. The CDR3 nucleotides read TGTGCCAGCAACCCCGGGACTAGCGGGGGCCAAGAGCAGTTCTTC.

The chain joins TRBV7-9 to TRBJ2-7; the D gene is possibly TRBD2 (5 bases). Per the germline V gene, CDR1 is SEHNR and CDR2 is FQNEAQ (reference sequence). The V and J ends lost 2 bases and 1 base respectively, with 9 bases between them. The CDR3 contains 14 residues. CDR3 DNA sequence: TGTGCCAGCAGCTTATTCCGGGATTCCTACGAGCAGTACTTC. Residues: CASSLFRDSYEQYF.

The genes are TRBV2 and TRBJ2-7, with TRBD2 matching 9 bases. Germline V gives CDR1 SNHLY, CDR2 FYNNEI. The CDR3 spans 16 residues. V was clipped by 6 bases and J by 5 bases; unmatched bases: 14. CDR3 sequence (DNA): TGTGCCAGCAGCCTACTCCCAGGACTAGCGACCCACGAGCAGTACTTC. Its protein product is CASSLLPGLATHEQYF.

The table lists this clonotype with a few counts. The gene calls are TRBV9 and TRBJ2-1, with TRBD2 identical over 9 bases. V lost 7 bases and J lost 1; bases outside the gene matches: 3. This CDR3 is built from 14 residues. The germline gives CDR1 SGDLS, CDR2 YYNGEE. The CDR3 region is CASASGISYNEQFF. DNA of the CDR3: TGTGCCAGCGCTAGCGGGATTTCCTACAATGAGCAGTTCTTC.

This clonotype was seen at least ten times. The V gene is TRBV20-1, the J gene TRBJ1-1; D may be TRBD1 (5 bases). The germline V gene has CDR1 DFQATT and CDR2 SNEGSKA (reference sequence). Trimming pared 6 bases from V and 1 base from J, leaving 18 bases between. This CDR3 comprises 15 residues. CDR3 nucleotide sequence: TGCAGTGCCCTCGGGGGTGTGAGGAGGAACACTGAAGCTTTCTTT. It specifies CSALGGVRRNTEAFF.

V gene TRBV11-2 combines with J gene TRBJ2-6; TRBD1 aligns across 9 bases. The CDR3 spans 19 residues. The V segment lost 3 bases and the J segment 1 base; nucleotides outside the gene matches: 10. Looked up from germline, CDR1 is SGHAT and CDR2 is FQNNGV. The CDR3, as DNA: TGTGCCAGCAGCTTCCCGGACAGGGGTCCTTCGTCTGGGGCCAACGTCCTGACTTTC. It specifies CASSFPDRGPSSGANVLTF.

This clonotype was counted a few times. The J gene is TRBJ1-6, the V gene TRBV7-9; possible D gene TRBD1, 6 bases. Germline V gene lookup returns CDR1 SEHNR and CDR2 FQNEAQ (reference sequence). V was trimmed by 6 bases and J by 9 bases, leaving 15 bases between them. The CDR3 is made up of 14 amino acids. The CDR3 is CASSLQGLSSPLHF. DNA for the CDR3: TGTGCCAGCAGTTTACAGGGTTTAAGTTCACCCCTCCACTTT.

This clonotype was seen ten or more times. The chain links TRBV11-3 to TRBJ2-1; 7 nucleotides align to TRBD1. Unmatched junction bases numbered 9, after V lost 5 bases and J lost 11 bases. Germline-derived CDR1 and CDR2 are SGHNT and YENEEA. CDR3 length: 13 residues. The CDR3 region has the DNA TGTGCCAGCAGCCTCATCAAGGGGGCCCAGCAGTTCTTC. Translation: CASSLIKGAQQFF.

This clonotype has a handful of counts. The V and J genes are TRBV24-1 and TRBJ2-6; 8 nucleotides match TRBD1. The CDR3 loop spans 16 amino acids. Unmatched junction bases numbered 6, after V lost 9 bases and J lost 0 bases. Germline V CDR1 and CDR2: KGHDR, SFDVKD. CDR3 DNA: TGTGCCACCGGGACAGGCTCTAGCTCTGGGGCCAACGTCCTGACTTTC. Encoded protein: CATGTGSSSGANVLTF.

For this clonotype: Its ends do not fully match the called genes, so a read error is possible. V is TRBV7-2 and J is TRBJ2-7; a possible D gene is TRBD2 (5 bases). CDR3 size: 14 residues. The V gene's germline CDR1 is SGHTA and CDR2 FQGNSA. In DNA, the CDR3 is TGTGCCAGCAGCTTAGTGGCAGCGGCCACCTACGAGCAGTTC. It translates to CASSLVAAATYEQF.

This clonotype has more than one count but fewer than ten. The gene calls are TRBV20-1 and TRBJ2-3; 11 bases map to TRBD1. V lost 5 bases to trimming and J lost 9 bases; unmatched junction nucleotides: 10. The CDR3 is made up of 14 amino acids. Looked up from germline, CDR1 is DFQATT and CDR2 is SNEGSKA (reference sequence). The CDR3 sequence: CSADHGQGAQTQYF. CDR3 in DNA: TGCAGTGCTGACCACGGACAGGGGGCCCAAACGCAGTATTTT.

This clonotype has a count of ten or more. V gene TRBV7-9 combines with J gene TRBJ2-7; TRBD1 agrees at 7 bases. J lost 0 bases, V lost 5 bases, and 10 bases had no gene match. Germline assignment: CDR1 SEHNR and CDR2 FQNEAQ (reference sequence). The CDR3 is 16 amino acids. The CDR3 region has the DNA TGTGCCAGCAGCACGGACCGGGACAGAGACTCCTACGAGCAGTACTTC. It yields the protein CASSTDRDRDSYEQYF.

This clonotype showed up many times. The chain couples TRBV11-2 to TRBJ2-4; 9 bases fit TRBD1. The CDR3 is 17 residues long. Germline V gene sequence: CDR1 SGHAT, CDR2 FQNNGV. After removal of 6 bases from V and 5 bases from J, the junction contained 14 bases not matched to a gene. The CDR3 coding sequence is TGTGCCAGCAGTCGAATGGGGTTTTGGACAGGGGAAAACATTCAGTACTTC. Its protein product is CASSRMGFWTGENIQYF.

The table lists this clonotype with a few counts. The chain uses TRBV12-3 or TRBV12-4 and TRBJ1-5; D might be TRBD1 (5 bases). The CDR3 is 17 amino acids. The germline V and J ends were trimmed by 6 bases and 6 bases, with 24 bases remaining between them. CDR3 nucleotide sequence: TGTGCCAGCAGCTCCGGGGCAGGGTATATGCAGCGTCAGCCCCAGCATTTT. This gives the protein CASSSGAGYMQRQPQHF.